The clone carrying this T cell receptor beta chain was detected only once. Germline V gene lookup returns CDR1 LNHDA and CDR2 SQIVND (reference sequence). The CDR3 is 13 residues long. The germline V and J ends were trimmed by 3 bases and 3 bases, with 8 bases remaining between them. Only in-frame clones appear in the TCRdb table, and some are missing; sequencing was by immunoSEQ multiplex PCR. Of a few hundred thousand clones listed, approximately 86% were seen once; the top ten hold 3.6%. This sample was included in a study of blood T cell repertoires in COVID-19. The chain uses TRBV19 and TRBJ2-5; D call uncertain. Specimen: peripheral blood. This clonotype was sampled from a man between 18 and 35 years old with active or convalescent COVID-19. The CDR3: CASSISPEETQYF. CDR3 DNA sequence: TGTGCCAGTAGTATTAGTCCCGAAGAGACCCAGTACTTC.